This T cell receptor beta chain was observed in a study of T cells after yellow fever vaccination. Per the germline V gene, CDR1 is DFQATT and CDR2 is SNEGSKA (reference sequence). V dropped 5 bases and J dropped 2 bases, with 11 bases sitting between them. The CDR3 spans 13 residues. From the 5' RACE reads, TCRdb called clonotypes with MiXCR, one entry per CDR3 protein. The data show a few hundred thousand distinct CDR3 sequences, 6.2% seen once. This clonotype appeared many times. Its cognate antigen is unknown. Study results and limitations: Some clonotypes, a small share, were shared between CD4 and CD8 compartments. Abundant clonotypes from the bulk population could contaminate FACS-sorted repertoires.

This sequence originates from a man aged 25-45 years who received the YFV17D yellow fever vaccine. Here the sequenced sample was PBMCs, taken 5 days after the yellow fever booster vaccination. The chain is built from TRBV20-1 and TRBJ2-3, with D perhaps TRBD2 (5 bases). CDR3: CSARRDPTDTQYF. For the CDR3, the DNA is TGCAGTGCTCGACGGGATCCCACAGATACGCAGTATTTT.